The text below deals with one T cell receptor beta chain. The antigen remains undetermined. This entry is derived from a study of chemoradiotherapy in HPV16-positive cancers. Whole-study findings and limits: HPV-responsive T-cell expansion during chemoradiotherapy was linked to improved recurrence-free survival in HPV16-positive patients.

The CDR3 has 15 amino acids. The J segment lost 8 bases and the V segment lost 2 bases, leaving 11 bases of the junction unmatched. CDR1 and CDR2 (germline): SGHDT, YYEEEE. Assay: immunoSEQ multiplex PCR; the TCRdb copy retains only in-frame clones and omits some. The sample comprises over 10,000 clones, 55% to 70% of which are singletons, and about 20% rests with the top ten. The biological material was taken from a patient who underwent chemoradiotherapy. The chain joins TRBV5-6 to TRBJ1-2; 8 nucleotides line up with TRBD1. This sequence was found in a human donor with HPV-associated anogenital cancer. The CDR3 DNA follows: TGTGCCAGCAGCTTTCCCCTCGGACAGGGTGGAGGCTACACCTTC. Translation gives CASSFPLGQGGGYTF.